This is a list of T cell receptor beta chains from one sample in a study of PD-1 blockade in mismatch repair-deficient tumors. Assay: immunoSEQ multiplex PCR; the TCRdb copy retains only in-frame clones and omits some. The sample records approximately 120,000 clones, 70% to 90% being singletons. The input for sequencing was peripheral blood, taken 44 weeks after starting pembrolizumab. The receptors were gathered from an adult with mismatch repair-deficient cancer. The CDR3 runs from the conserved cysteine through the conserved F or W. The D gene is left open where the match is weak. The listing skips clone size in some rows; elsewhere it reads once, few, many or a size class.

v_call	d_call	j_call	clone_size	cdr3_nt	cdr3_aa
TRBV19	.	TRBJ2-7	.	TGTGCCAGTAGTATAGGGACTCTCTCATCCTACGAGCAGTACTTC	CASSIGTLSSYEQYF
TRBV11-2	.	TRBJ2-5	once	TGTGCCAGCAGCTTAGACTTTTCGTACCAAGAGACCCAGTACTTC	CASSLDFSYQETQYF
TRBV30	TRBD1	TRBJ2-7	.	TGTGCCTCCACAAGGACAGGCCCTGACGAGCAGTACTTC	CASTRTGPDEQYF
TRBV5-4	TRBD1	TRBJ2-7	.	TGTGCCAGCAGCTTTTCGATAGGGACAGGGGGAGGTTACGAGCAGTACTTC	CASSFSIGTGGGYEQYF
TRBV10-2	.	TRBJ2-1	.	TGCGCCAGCAGTCTGACTAGCAATGAGCAGTTCTTC	CASSLTSNEQFF
TRBV11-3	.	TRBJ2-3	.	TGTGCCAGCAGCTTAGTGTCGGAGGATACGCAGTATTTT	CASSLVSEDTQYF
TRBV4-1	TRBD2	TRBJ2-1	.	TGCGCCAGCAGCCAAGAAGGCGGGAGCAGGGTTGAGCAGTTCTTC	CASSQEGGSRVEQFF
TRBV7-9	TRBD1	TRBJ1-1	.	TGTGCCAGCAGCTATACAGGGGGCACTGAAGCTTTCTTT	CASSYTGGTEAFF
TRBV6-6	TRBD1	TRBJ2-7	.	TGTGCCAGCAGTGACACGGGACAGGGGGTCTACGAGCAGTACTTC	CASSDTGQGVYEQYF
TRBV2	.	TRBJ1-3	.	TGTGCCAGCAGTGGGTGGACGGCGCGAAGGGGAAACACCATATATTTT	CASSGWTARRGNTIYF
TRBV11-2	.	TRBJ2-5	.	TGTGCCAGCAGCCCAGGGGCCAGGGGTCGTCTGGAGACCCAGTACTTC	CASSPGARGRLETQYF
TRBV27	TRBD1	TRBJ2-7	.	TGTGCCAGCAGTTTCGGGGGCCAGGGGGCGCCGGTCTACGAGCAGTACTTC	CASSFGGQGAPVYEQYF
TRBV27	TRBD1	TRBJ2-3	.	TGTGCCAGCAGTTTTCCAGGGGGCAGCACAGATACGCAGTATTTT	CASSFPGGSTDTQYF
TRBV27	.	TRBJ2-7	.	TGTGCCAGCAGTTTAGGGGGAACCTACGAGCAGTACTTC	CASSLGGTYEQYF